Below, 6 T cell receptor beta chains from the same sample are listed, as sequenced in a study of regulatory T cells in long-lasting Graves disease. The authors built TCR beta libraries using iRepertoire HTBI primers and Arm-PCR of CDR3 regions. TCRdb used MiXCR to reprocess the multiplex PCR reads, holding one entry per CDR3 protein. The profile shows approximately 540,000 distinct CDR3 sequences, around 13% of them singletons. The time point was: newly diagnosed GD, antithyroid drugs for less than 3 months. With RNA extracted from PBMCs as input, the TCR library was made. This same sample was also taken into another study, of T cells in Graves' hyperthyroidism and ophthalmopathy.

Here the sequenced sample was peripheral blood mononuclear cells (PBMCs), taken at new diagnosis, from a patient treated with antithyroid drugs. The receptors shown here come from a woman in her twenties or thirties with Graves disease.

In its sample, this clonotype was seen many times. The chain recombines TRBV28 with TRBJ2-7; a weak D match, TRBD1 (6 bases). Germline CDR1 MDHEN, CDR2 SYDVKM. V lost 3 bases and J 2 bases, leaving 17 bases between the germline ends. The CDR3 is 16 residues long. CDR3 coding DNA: TGTGCCAGCAGTTTGAGAGGATCCCCAGGGGCCTACGAGCAGTACTTC. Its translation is CASSLRGSPGAYEQYF. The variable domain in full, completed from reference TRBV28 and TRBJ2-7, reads DVKVTQSSRYLVKRTGEKVFLECVQDMDHENMFWYRQDPGLGLRLIYFSYDVKMKEKGDIPEGYSVSREKKERFSLILESASTNQTSMYLCASSLRGSPGAYEQYFGPGTRLTVT.

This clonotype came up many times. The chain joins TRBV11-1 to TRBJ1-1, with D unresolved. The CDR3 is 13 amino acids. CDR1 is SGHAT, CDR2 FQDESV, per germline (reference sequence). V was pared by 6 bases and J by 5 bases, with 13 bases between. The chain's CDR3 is CASSFYTLTEAFF. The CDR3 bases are TGTGCCAGCAGTTTTTATACACTGACTGAAGCTTTCTTT.

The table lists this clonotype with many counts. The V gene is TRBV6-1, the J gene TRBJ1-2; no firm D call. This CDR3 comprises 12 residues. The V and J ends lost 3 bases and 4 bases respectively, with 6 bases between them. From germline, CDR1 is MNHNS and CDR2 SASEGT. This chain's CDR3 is CASSDGPYGYTF. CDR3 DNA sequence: TGTGCCAGCAGTGATGGCCCCTATGGCTACACCTTC.

CDR3 in DNA: TGTGCCAGCACCCCACTAGCGGGAGGGATAGATACGCAGTATTTT. It encodes CASTPLAGGIDTQYF. The chain carries TRBV6-2 or TRBV6-3 and TRBJ2-3, with 13 bases fitting TRBD2. Looked up from germline, CDR1 is MNHEY and CDR2 is SVGEGT. J gave up 5 bases and V 7 bases, and 6 bases lay outside the gene matches. This CDR3 is 15 amino acids long.

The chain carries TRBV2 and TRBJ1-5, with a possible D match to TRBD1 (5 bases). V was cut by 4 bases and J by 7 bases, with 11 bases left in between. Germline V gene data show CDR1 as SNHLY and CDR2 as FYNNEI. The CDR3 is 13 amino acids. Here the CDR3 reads CASSGDQGQPQHF. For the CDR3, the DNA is TGTGCCAGCAGTGGGGATCAGGGACAGCCCCAGCATTTT. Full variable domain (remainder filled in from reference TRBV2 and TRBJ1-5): EPEVTQTPSHQVTQMGQEVILRCVPISNHLYFYWYRQILGQKVEFLVSFYNNEISEKSEIFDDQFSVERPDGSNFTLKIRSTKLEDSAMYFCASSGDQGQPQHFGDGTRLSIL.

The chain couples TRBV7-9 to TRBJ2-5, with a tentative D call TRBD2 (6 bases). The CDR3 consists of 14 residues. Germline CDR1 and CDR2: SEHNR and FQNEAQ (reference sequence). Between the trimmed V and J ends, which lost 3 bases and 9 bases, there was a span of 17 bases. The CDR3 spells CASSLMGLTEAQYF. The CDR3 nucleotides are TGTGCCAGCAGCTTGATGGGACTGACGGAAGCCCAGTACTTC.